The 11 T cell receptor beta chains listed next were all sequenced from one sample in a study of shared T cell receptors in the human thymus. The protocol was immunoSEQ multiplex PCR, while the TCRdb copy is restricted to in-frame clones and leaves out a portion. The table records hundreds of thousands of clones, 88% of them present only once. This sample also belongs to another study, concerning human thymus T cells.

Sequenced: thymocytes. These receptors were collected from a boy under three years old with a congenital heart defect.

This chain's CDR3 is CAWSVPSQGEGWETQYF. The CDR3 bases are TGTGCCTGGAGTGTACCCTCACAGGGCGAAGGGTGGGAGACCCAGTACTTC. This rearrangement joins TRBV30 to TRBJ2-5, with D maybe TRBD1 (6 bases). The V gene lost 0 bases and the J gene lost 5 bases, with 22 bases spanning the gap. The CDR3 contains 17 residues. The germline V gene has CDR1 GTSNPN and CDR2 SVGIG (reference sequence).

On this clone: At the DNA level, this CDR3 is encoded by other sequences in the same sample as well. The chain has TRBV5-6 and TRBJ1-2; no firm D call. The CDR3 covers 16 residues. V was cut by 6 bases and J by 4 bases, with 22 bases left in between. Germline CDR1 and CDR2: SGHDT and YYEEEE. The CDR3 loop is CASILRGSGSVYGYTF. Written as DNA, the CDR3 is TGTGCCAGCATCCTTAGAGGCAGTGGGTCGGTCTATGGCTACACCTTC.

DNA of the CDR3: TGTGCCAGTAGTATCAAAAACCTCCTTGTTGGGTTAGCGGGAGAACTTACCGGGGAGCTGTTTTTT. This gives the protein CASSIKNLLVGLAGELTGELFF. The chain recombines TRBV19 with TRBJ2-2, with 9 bases lining up with TRBD2. Trimming took 3 bases from V and 5 from J; bases not matched to a gene: 25. This CDR3 contains 22 residues. CDR1 is LNHDA and CDR2 is SQIVND in the germline V gene (reference sequence).

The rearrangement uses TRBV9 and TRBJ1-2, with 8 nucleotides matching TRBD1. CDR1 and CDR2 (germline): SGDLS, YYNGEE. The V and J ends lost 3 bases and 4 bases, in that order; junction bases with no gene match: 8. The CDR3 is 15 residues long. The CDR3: CASSATQGVSYGYTF. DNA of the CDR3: TGTGCCAGCAGCGCGACACAGGGGGTATCCTATGGCTACACCTTC.

This CDR3 reads CASSTTPAGEGTDTQYF. DNA for the CDR3: TGTGCCAGCAGTACCACTCCAGCGGGTGAGGGCACAGATACGCAGTATTTT. V is TRBV27 and J is TRBJ2-3; perhaps TRBD2 as D (6 bases). This CDR3 contains 17 residues. V lost 5 bases to trimming and J lost 1 base, with 19 bases between them. The germline gives CDR1 MNHEY, CDR2 SMNVEV (reference sequence).

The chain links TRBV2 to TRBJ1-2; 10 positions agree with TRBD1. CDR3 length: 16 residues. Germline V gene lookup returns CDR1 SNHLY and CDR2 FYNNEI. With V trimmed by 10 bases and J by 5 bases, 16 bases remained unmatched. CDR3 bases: TGTGCCACCCGACAGGGGGCAATTGCCTGGAAGTATGGCTACACCTTC. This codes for CATRQGAIAWKYGYTF.

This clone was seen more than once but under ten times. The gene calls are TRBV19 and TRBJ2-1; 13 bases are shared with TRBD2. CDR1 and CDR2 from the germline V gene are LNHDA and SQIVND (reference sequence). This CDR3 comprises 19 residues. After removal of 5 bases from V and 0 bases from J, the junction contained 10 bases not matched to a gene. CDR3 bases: TGTGCCAGTAGTCCCGGACTAGCGGGAGAGGGTGGCTCCTACAATGAGCAGTTCTTC. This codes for CASSPGLAGEGGSYNEQFF.

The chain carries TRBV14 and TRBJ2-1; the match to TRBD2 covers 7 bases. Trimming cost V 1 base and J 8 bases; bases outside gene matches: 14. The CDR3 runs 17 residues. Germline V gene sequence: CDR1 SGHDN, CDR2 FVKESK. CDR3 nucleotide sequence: TGTGCCAGCAGCCAAGGAGGACGGACTAGGGGTCGCCATGAGCAGTTCTTC. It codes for CASSQGGRTRGRHEQFF.

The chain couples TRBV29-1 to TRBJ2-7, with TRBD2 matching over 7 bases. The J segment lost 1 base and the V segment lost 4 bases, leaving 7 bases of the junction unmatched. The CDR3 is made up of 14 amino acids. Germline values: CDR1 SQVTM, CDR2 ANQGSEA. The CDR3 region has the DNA TGCAGCGTTGTCCCTAGCGGATTTTCCTACGAGCAGTACTTC. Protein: CSVVPSGFSYEQYF.

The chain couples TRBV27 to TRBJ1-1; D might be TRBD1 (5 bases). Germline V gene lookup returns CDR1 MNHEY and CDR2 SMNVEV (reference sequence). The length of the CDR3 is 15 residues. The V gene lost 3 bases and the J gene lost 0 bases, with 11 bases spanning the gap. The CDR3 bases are TGTGCCAGCAGTTTTCGGGGGGATTTGAACACTGAAGCTTTCTTT. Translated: CASSFRGDLNTEAFF.

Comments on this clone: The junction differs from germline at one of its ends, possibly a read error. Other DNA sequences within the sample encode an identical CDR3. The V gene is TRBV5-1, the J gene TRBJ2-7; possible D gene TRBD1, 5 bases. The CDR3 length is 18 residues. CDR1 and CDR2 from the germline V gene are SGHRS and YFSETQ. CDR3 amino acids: CASSLTGSRNQRRYEQYF. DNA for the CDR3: TGCGCCAGCAGCTTAACAGGATCTAGGAACCAACGCCGTTACGAACAGTACTTC. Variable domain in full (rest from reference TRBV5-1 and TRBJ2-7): KAGVTQTPRYLIKTRGQQVTLSCSPISGHRSVSWYQQTPGQGLQFLFEYFSETQRNKGNFPGRFSGRQFSNSRSEMNVSTLELGDSALYLCASSLTGSRNQRRYEQYFGPGTRLTVT.